The entry that follows covers one T cell receptor (beta chain) sequence. What it binds is unknown. The data are from a study of T cell responses to AZD1222 COVID-19 vaccine. As for the study in general: Pooled together were second doses at about 4 or about 12 weeks.

Whole-study findings and limits: Increased Spike-specific TCR breadth and depth were observed after two AZD1222 doses. Dominant at 160-218 and 743-854, vaccine-associated CD4 TCRs also spanned spike. A reported finding is that nearly half of spike-specific TCRs target unmutated variant regions.

Germline V gene lookup returns CDR1 GTSNPN and CDR2 SVGIG (reference sequence). The V end lost 3 bases, the J end lost 0 bases, and 20 bases lay between the germline ends. The CDR3 length is 17 residues. Assay: immunoSEQ multiplex PCR; the TCRdb copy retains only in-frame clones and omits some. The data contain around 79,000 clones, approximately 90% of them singletons. The chain recombines TRBV30 with TRBJ1-1; D is unresolved. The source of this sequence is an adult in good health. Material: peripheral blood, obtained on day 0 of AZD1222 vaccination. The CDR3 DNA follows: TGTGCCTGGAGGCGGGCCCAGGACCGGAAAATGAACACTGAAGCTTTCTTT. Translated, it gives CAWRRAQDRKMNTEAFF.